This T cell receptor (beta chain) is from a study of cytomegalovirus exposure and HLA in healthy donors. General study results and limits: CMV serostatus stood as the only immune exposure information on hand.

As to this clone: Its target is not known.

Primers for the PCR totalled 60 Vbeta and 13 Jbeta. The assay was immunoSEQ multiplex PCR, and TCRdb's table has in-frame clones only and misses some. This table holds approximately 210,000 clones, roughly 78% found once. CDR1 and CDR2 (germline): SGHRS, YFSETQ. CDR3 size: 17 residues. V was pared by 0 bases and J by 2 bases, with 6 bases of the junction left unmatched. The TCR originated in a girl aged 10-17 years in good health and CMV-seropositive. This sequence joins TRBV5-1 and TRBJ2-7; 12 nucleotides agree with TRBD2. The sequencing input was PBMCs. Written as DNA, the CDR3 is TGCGCCAGCAGCTTGGGGGTAGGGACTAGCGGGCCCTACGAGCAGTACTTC. Its protein product is CASSLGVGTSGPYEQYF. The variable domain in full, completed from reference TRBV5-1 and TRBJ2-7, reads KAGVTQTPRYLIKTRGQQVTLSCSPISGHRSVSWYQQTPGQGLQFLFEYFSETQRNKGNFPGRFSGRQFSNSRSEMNVSTLELGDSALYLCASSLGVGTSGPYEQYFGPGTRLTVT.